Presented here are 29 T cell receptor beta chains from one specimen sequenced in a study of shared clonotypes between healthy human individuals. Sequencing was performed with immunoSEQ multiplex PCR; in TCRdb, only in-frame clones are kept and a portion is missing. The sample includes roughly 2 million clones, around 95% of them seen just once. Source material: naive CD4+ T cells sorted from blood. As to subset: CD45RA+ positively selected. The receptors come from a man in his late teens or twenties in good health.

The chain employs TRBV5-6 and TRBJ2-3; D is perhaps TRBD2 (6 bases). This CDR3 is 15 amino acids long. V lost 4 bases to trimming and J lost 4 bases, with 16 bases between them. Germline V gives CDR1 SGHDT, CDR2 YYEEEE. The CDR3 DNA sequence: TGTGCCAGCAGCACCGGAAGCGGGCCCGCAGATACGCAGTATTTT. Translated, it gives CASSTGSGPADTQYF.

V is TRBV6-5 and J is TRBJ1-5, with TRBD1 matching over 7 bases. Germline lookup yields CDR1 MNHEY and CDR2 SVGAGI. Trimming at V came to 5 bases and at J to 0 bases, leaving 4 bases not matched to a gene. The CDR3 has 15 amino acids. CDR3 DNA: TGTGCCAGCAGTACACAGGGGCTTAGCAATCAGCCCCAGCATTTT. Protein: CASSTQGLSNQPQHF.

The V call is TRBV2, the J call TRBJ2-5; 9 bases map to TRBD1. Germline loops: CDR1 SNHLY, CDR2 FYNNEI. The V segment lost 6 bases and the J segment 2 bases; nucleotides outside the gene matches: 10. The CDR3 has 16 amino acids. The CDR3 DNA is TGTGCCAGCAGCCAACGGATGGGGACAGGGCAAGAGACCCAGTACTTC. Translated: CASSQRMGTGQETQYF. The full variable domain, in which reference TRBV2 and TRBJ2-5 provide the parts outside the CDR3, is EPEVTQTPSHQVTQMGQEVILRCVPISNHLYFYWYRQILGQKVEFLVSFYNNEISEKSEIFDDQFSVERPDGSNFTLKIRSTKLEDSAMYFCASSQRMGTGQETQYFGPGTRLLVL.

The chain couples TRBV29-1 to TRBJ2-7; 8 bases fit TRBD2. Germline trimming cut 7 bases from V and 4 bases from J; bases unmatched to any gene: 9. CDR1 and CDR2 (germline): SQVTM, ANQGSEA. This CDR3 is 13 amino acids long. In DNA, the CDR3 is TGCAGCGGGGGTGGTAGCGGGATTTACGAGCAGTACTTC. Its translation is CSGGGSGIYEQYF.

Points on this clone: The same CDR3 arises from other DNA sequences in this sample as well. The V gene is TRBV2, the J gene TRBJ1-3; unclear D gene. Germline CDR1 SNHLY, CDR2 FYNNEI. Trimming pared 2 bases from V and 0 bases from J, leaving 5 bases between. This CDR3 has 14 amino acids. CDR3 in amino acids: CASSELISGNTIYF. CDR3 nucleotide sequence: TGTGCCAGCAGTGAACTTATCTCTGGAAACACCATATATTTT.

This clone was seen a single time. The gene calls are TRBV2 and TRBJ2-1; D gene uncertain. The CDR3 spans 13 residues. V gave up 4 bases and J gave up 7 bases, with 11 bases separating them. Germline V gene data show CDR1 as SNHLY and CDR2 as FYNNEI. CDR3 in amino acids: CASSGDAGNEQFF. CDR3 DNA: TGTGCCAGCAGTGGAGATGCCGGGAATGAGCAGTTCTTC.

V and J are TRBV5-4 and TRBJ2-5; no clear D. The germline CDR1 and CDR2 sequences are SGHNT and YYREEE (reference sequence). V shed 7 bases and J shed 1 base, with 8 bases lying between them. The CDR3 is 12 residues long. This chain's CDR3 is CASSGPQETQYF. The CDR3 nucleotides are TGTGCCAGCTCCGGGCCCCAAGAGACCCAGTACTTC.

V and J are TRBV5-1 and TRBJ1-2; D gene unclear. Germline V gene lookup returns CDR1 SGHRS and CDR2 YFSETQ. This CDR3 is built from 13 residues. The V gene lost 3 bases and the J gene lost 8 bases, with 14 bases spanning the gap. The chain's CDR3 is CASSSSDGQGYTF. Written as DNA, the CDR3 is TGCGCCAGCAGCTCCTCCGATGGGCAAGGCTACACCTTC. Supplemented by reference TRBV5-1 and TRBJ1-2, the full variable domain reads KAGVTQTPRYLIKTRGQQVTLSCSPISGHRSVSWYQQTPGQGLQFLFEYFSETQRNKGNFPGRFSGRQFSNSRSEMNVSTLELGDSALYLCASSSSDGQGYTFGSGTRLTVV.

A single count supports this clone. Other nucleotide sequences in the sample specify the same CDR3. The rearrangement links TRBV11-3 to TRBJ1-1; 7 bases map to TRBD1. The junction had 2 bases not matched to a gene; V was cut back by 2 bases and J by 2 bases. This CDR3 region has 14 residues. Looked up from germline, CDR1 is SGHNT and CDR2 is YENEEA. This CDR3 reads CASSLQGENTEAFF. The CDR3 nucleotides are TGTGCCAGCAGCTTACAGGGGGAAAACACTGAAGCTTTCTTT. The full variable domain, in which reference TRBV11-3 and TRBJ1-1 provide the parts outside the CDR3, is EAGVVQSPRYKIIEKKQPVAFWCNPISGHNTLYWYLQNLGQGPELLIRYENEEAVDDSQLPKDRFSAERLKGVDSTLKIQPAELGDSAVYLCASSLQGENTEAFFGQGTRLTVV.

This chain connects TRBV5-4 to TRBJ1-2; possible D gene TRBD1, 6 bases. CDR1 is SGHNT, CDR2 YYREEE, per germline (reference sequence). Deletions cut 6 bases from V and 1 base from J, with 16 bases between. This CDR3 has 15 residues. In nucleotides, the CDR3 is TGTGCCAGCACCCTGGGAGGGGGGTATAACTATGGCTACACCTTC. Its translation is CASTLGGGYNYGYTF.

V gene TRBV6-5 combines with J gene TRBJ1-1; 7 bases match TRBD1. From germline, CDR1 is MNHEY and CDR2 SVGAGI. This CDR3 contains 14 residues. The junction had 5 bases not matched to a gene; V was cut back by 6 bases and J by 1 base. In DNA, the CDR3 is TGTGCCAGCAGCTCAAACAGGGGGAACACTGAAGCTTTCTTT. Its translation is CASSSNRGNTEAFF.

This sequence joins TRBV7-6 and TRBJ1-1, with TRBD1 matching over 7 bases. CDR1 and CDR2 from the germline V gene are SGHVS and FNYEAQ. The CDR3 is 19 amino acids. J gave up 1 base and V 1 base, and 15 bases lay outside the gene matches. CDR3 residues: CASSLGQKKTGMGNTEAFF. The CDR3, as DNA: TGTGCCAGCAGCTTAGGCCAAAAGAAGACAGGGATGGGGAACACTGAAGCTTTCTTT.

V is TRBV5-1 and J is TRBJ1-1, with 7 bases lining up with TRBD1. CDR1 is SGHRS and CDR2 is YFSETQ in the germline V gene. There are 13 residues in the CDR3. Trimming at V came to 7 bases and at J to 2 bases, leaving 5 bases not matched to a gene. CDR3 in DNA: TGCGCCAGCTCGACAGGGATTAACACTGAAGCTTTCTTT. Translated: CASSTGINTEAFF.

The chain carries TRBV19 and TRBJ2-4, with a tentative D call TRBD2 (6 bases). V shed 7 bases and J shed 0 bases, with 10 bases lying between them. From germline, CDR1 is LNHDA and CDR2 SQIVND (reference sequence). The CDR3 spans 14 residues. CDR3 region: CASIGAGAKNIQYF. The CDR3, as DNA: TGTGCCAGTATAGGAGCGGGAGCCAAAAACATTCAGTACTTC.

This chain connects TRBV4-1 to TRBJ2-7; 9 bases are shared with TRBD2. The CDR3 totals 16 residues. Looked up from germline, CDR1 is MGHRA and CDR2 is YSYEKL. The V and J ends lost 0 bases and 4 bases, in that order; junction bases with no gene match: 7. CDR3 region: CASSQDGAGGRYEQYF. The CDR3 DNA follows: TGCGCCAGCAGCCAAGATGGGGCGGGAGGGCGGTACGAGCAGTACTTC.

The chain is built from TRBV12-5 and TRBJ1-1; TRBD1 might be the D (5 bases). V shed 3 bases and J shed 4 bases, with 9 bases lying between them. The CDR3 loop spans 13 amino acids. Germline V lookup: CDR1 LGHNT, CDR2 FRNRAP. The CDR3 bases are TGTGCTAGTGGTTTCGCAGGGAGCACTGAAGCTTTCTTT. Its translation is CASGFAGSTEAFF.

The chain has TRBV5-4 and TRBJ1-2, with D hard to call. The germline gives CDR1 SGHNT, CDR2 YYREEE (reference sequence). The CDR3 totals 14 residues. V was shortened by 0 bases and J by 5 bases, with 11 bases between the two germline ends. CDR3 in DNA: TGTGCCAGCAGCTTGGCTTCTCGCCCATATGGCTACACCTTC. Translation: CASSLASRPYGYTF.

About this clone itself: Additional DNA sequences in this sample encode the identical CDR3. The rearrangement joins TRBV5-1 to TRBJ2-7; D is tentatively TRBD1 or TRBD2 (6 bases each). V was shortened by 0 bases and J by 3 bases, with 10 bases between the two germline ends. CDR3 size: 14 residues. The germline gives CDR1 SGHRS, CDR2 YFSETQ. CDR3 nucleotide sequence: TGCGCCAGCAGCTTGGAAGGGGGGCTCTACGAGCAGTACTTC. This translates into CASSLEGGLYEQYF.

The V gene is TRBV7-9, the J gene TRBJ1-3; D ambiguous. CDR3 length: 13 residues. Germline CDR1 is SEHNR and CDR2 is FQNEAQ (reference sequence). V shed 6 bases and J shed 4 bases, with 10 bases lying between them. The CDR3 bases are TGTGCCAGCAGACTTGGGTCAGGAAACACCATATATTTT. Its protein product is CASRLGSGNTIYF.

The chain uses TRBV2 and TRBJ1-1; no definite D call. The V and J ends lost 6 bases and 0 bases respectively, with 11 bases between them. The CDR3 runs to 14 residues. Germline loops: CDR1 SNHLY, CDR2 FYNNEI. The chain's CDR3 is CASRVTGLNTEAFF. CDR3 nucleotide sequence: TGTGCCAGCAGGGTGACCGGGCTGAACACTGAAGCTTTCTTT. Supplemented by reference TRBV2 and TRBJ1-1, the full variable domain reads EPEVTQTPSHQVTQMGQEVILRCVPISNHLYFYWYRQILGQKVEFLVSFYNNEISEKSEIFDDQFSVERPDGSNFTLKIRSTKLEDSAMYFCASRVTGLNTEAFFGQGTRLTVV.

Worth noting for this clone: The same CDR3 also results from other DNA sequences found in this sample. The CDR3 loop reads CAWSVQVREKLFF. The CDR3, as DNA: TGTGCCTGGAGTGTACAAGTGAGGGAAAAACTGTTTTTT. The chain links TRBV30 to TRBJ1-4; no clear D. Germline V gene sequence: CDR1 GTSNPN, CDR2 SVGIG (reference sequence). V was cut by 0 bases and J by 8 bases, with 10 bases left in between. This CDR3 is 13 amino acids long.

The J gene is TRBJ1-2, the V gene TRBV6-6; D is ambiguous. Germline V lookup: CDR1 MNHNY, CDR2 SVGAGI (reference sequence). The CDR3 runs 12 residues. V was cut by 6 bases and J by 8 bases, with 13 bases left in between. The CDR3 loop reads CASSPWGAGYTF. The CDR3, as DNA: TGTGCCAGCAGCCCCTGGGGAGCAGGCTACACCTTC.

V gene TRBV30 combines with J gene TRBJ2-7, with D perhaps TRBD1 (5 bases). This CDR3 comprises 13 residues. Germline V gives CDR1 GTSNPN, CDR2 SVGIG (reference sequence). The V gene lost 1 base and the J gene lost 2 bases, with 9 bases spanning the gap. This chain's CDR3 is CAWSGQRAYEQYF. CDR3 sequence (DNA): TGTGCCTGGAGTGGACAGAGAGCCTACGAGCAGTACTTC. The full variable domain, rest sourced from reference TRBV30 and TRBJ2-7, is SQTIHQWPATLVQPVGSPLSLECTVEGTSNPNLYWYRQAAGRGLQLLFYSVGIGQISSEVPQNLSASRPQDRQFILSSKKLLLSDSGFYLCAWSGQRAYEQYFGPGTRLTVT.

The genes are TRBV18 and TRBJ1-1; TRBD1 might be the D (5 bases). The length of the CDR3 is 17 residues. Trimming took off 4 bases at V and 4 bases at J, with 22 bases between the two ends. Germline V gene lookup returns CDR1 KGHSH and CDR2 LQKENI. The CDR3 here is CASSLPGGEGRGTEAFF. DNA of the CDR3: TGTGCCAGCTCACTCCCGGGAGGGGAAGGGCGTGGCACTGAAGCTTTCTTT.

V gene TRBV7-2 combines with J gene TRBJ2-6; either TRBD1 or TRBD2 may fit D (5 bases each). Germline V gene lookup returns CDR1 SGHTA and CDR2 FQGNSA. Trimming shortened V by 1 base and J by 2 bases, and 12 bases separated the two germline ends. The CDR3 runs 17 residues. The CDR3 reads CASSLEGRAPGANVLTF. CDR3 nucleotides: TGTGCCAGCAGCTTAGAGGGACGGGCCCCTGGGGCCAACGTCCTGACTTTC.

V gene TRBV7-9 combines with J gene TRBJ1-6; unclear D gene. CDR1 SEHNR and CDR2 FQNEAQ come from the germline V gene (reference sequence). The CDR3 is 15 amino acids. Trimming removed 2 bases at V and 0 bases at J, with 5 bases between. The CDR3 coding sequence is TGTGCCAGCAGCTTAACGAGCTCCTATAATTCACCCCTCCACTTT. Translation: CASSLTSSYNSPLHF.

V usage is TRBV7-9 and J usage is TRBJ2-2; D remains unclear. Germline V lookup: CDR1 SEHNR, CDR2 FQNEAQ (reference sequence). V was shortened by 2 bases and J by 1 base, with 8 bases between the two germline ends. The CDR3 is 15 residues long. CDR3 protein: CASSLWSGNTGELFF. The CDR3 coding sequence is TGTGCCAGCAGCTTATGGTCAGGGAACACCGGGGAGCTGTTTTTT.

The genes are TRBV6-1 and TRBJ1-5; 8 positions agree with TRBD1. CDR1 is MNHNS and CDR2 is SASEGT in the germline V gene. This CDR3 region has 13 residues. V shed 8 bases and J 6 bases; nucleotides not matched to a gene: 6. Here the CDR3 DNA reads TGTGCCAGCGTTCAGGGGGCGGTTCAGCCCCAGCATTTT. This encodes CASVQGAVQPQHF.

The chain is built from TRBV18 and TRBJ2-7, with 7 bases fitting TRBD2. V dropped 0 bases and J dropped 7; count of bases not matched to a gene: 12. Germline assignment: CDR1 KGHSH and CDR2 LQKENI. The CDR3 length is 16 residues. In nucleotides, the CDR3 is TGTGCCAGCTCACCACCGCACGGCGGGATCGGGGGGGAGCAGTACTTC. Its translation is CASSPPHGGIGGEQYF.